This passage covers 10 T cell receptor beta chains from one sample sequenced in a study of shared clonotypes between healthy human individuals. Data came from immunoSEQ multiplex PCR; TCRdb stores just in-frame clones and leaves some out. This table holds roughly 1,800,000 clones, about 95% found once. Naive CD8 populations comprised CD45RO-negative cells positively selected for CCR7, excluding terminally differentiated effector memory CD45RA+ cells. Sequences were obtained from naive CD8+ T cells sorted from blood. The source is a man between 18 and 35 years old in good health.

Concerning this clone itself: This sample includes further DNA sequences coding for the same CDR3. This rearrangement joins TRBV11-2 to TRBJ2-7; 9 bases are shared with TRBD1. V trimming: 1 base; J trimming: 3 bases; junction bases outside the gene matches: 1. The CDR3 covers 14 residues. CDR1 SGHAT and CDR2 FQNNGV come from the germline V gene. CDR3 residues: CASSLGGQGYEQYF. In nucleotides, the CDR3 is TGTGCCAGCAGCTTAGGGGGACAGGGCTACGAGCAGTACTTC.

The chain has TRBV4-3 and TRBJ1-1; D remains unclear. This CDR3 contains 15 residues. The V end lost 4 bases, the J end lost 0 bases, and 12 bases lay between the germline ends. Looked up from germline, CDR1 is LGHNA and CDR2 is YSLEER. The CDR3 DNA sequence: TGCGCCAGCAGCCGGATATATGAGGTGAACACTGAAGCTTTCTTT. It is translated as CASSRIYEVNTEAFF.

V gene TRBV29-1 combines with J gene TRBJ1-5; tentatively, D is TRBD1 (5 bases). V shed 7 bases and J shed 0 bases, with 16 bases lying between them. This CDR3 comprises 15 residues. CDR1 SQVTM and CDR2 ANQGSEA come from the germline V gene. The DNA of the CDR3 is TGCAGCGCTGGAGAGACAGCCGATAGCAATCAGCCCCAGCATTTT. Residues: CSAGETADSNQPQHF. Combining the CDR3 with reference TRBV29-1 and TRBJ1-5 gives the whole variable domain SAVISQKPSRDICQRGTSLTIQCQVDSQVTMMFWYRQQPGQSLTLIATANQGSEATYESGFVIDKFPISRPNLTFSTLTVSNMSPEDSSIYLCSAGETADSNQPQHFGDGTRLSIL.

V is TRBV11-2 and J is TRBJ2-1, with a weak D call TRBD1 (6 bases). The CDR3 extends over 15 amino acids. Trimming pared 2 bases from V and 9 bases from J, leaving 17 bases between. Germline V gene sequence: CDR1 SGHAT, CDR2 FQNNGV. CDR3 nucleotide sequence: TGTGCCAGCAGCTTACCAGGGGTAGGAAAGGGTGAGCAGTTCTTC. Its translation is CASSLPGVGKGEQFF.

With regard to this clone: This specimen includes other DNA sequences encoding the same CDR3. The V and J genes are TRBV27 and TRBJ2-7; D perhaps matches TRBD2 (6 bases). The V gene's germline CDR1 is MNHEY and CDR2 SMNVEV (reference sequence). V was trimmed by 5 bases and J by 2 bases, leaving 19 bases between them. CDR3 size: 16 residues. CDR3 DNA: TGTGCCAGCAGTCCCAGTTCGGGGGAGAGCCCCTACGAGCAGTACTTC. This encodes CASSPSSGESPYEQYF.

The rearrangement links TRBV6-5 to TRBJ2-7, with D possibly matching TRBD1 (6 bases). Germline loops: CDR1 MNHEY, CDR2 SVGAGI. The ends were cut back, 3 bases at V and 6 bases at J, with 15 bases in the middle. The length of the CDR3 is 14 residues. The DNA of the CDR3 is TGTGCCAGCAGTTATTCGCCCAGGGGCGCCGAGCAGTACTTC. It yields the protein CASSYSPRGAEQYF.

The chain uses TRBV6-1 and TRBJ2-3; D is perhaps TRBD1 (6 bases). This CDR3 region has 16 residues. Deletions cut 2 bases from V and 0 bases from J, with 12 bases between. Germline lookup yields CDR1 MNHNS and CDR2 SASEGT. For the CDR3, the DNA is TGTGCCAGCAGTGAAACCGGGACACGTAGCACAGATACGCAGTATTTT. Residues: CASSETGTRSTDTQYF.

The V and J genes are TRBV5-4 and TRBJ2-5, with a weak D call TRBD2 (7 bases). The V end was cut by 4 bases, the J end by 4 bases, with 14 bases between. Germline values: CDR1 SGHNT, CDR2 YYREEE (reference sequence). The CDR3 has 14 amino acids. The CDR3: CASSLRGGSETQYF. CDR3 DNA: TGTGCCAGCAGCCTAAGGGGGGGGTCAGAGACCCAGTACTTC.

The chain is built from TRBV10-2 and TRBJ2-1; 9 bases align to TRBD1. This CDR3 spans 13 amino acids. The germline CDR1 and CDR2 sequences are WSHSY and SAAADI. V was clipped by 6 bases and J by 5 bases; unmatched bases: 2. The CDR3 bases are TGCGCCAGCAGGGGACAGGGAAACAATGAGCAGTTCTTC. Its protein is CASRGQGNNEQFF.

The V call is TRBV9, the J call TRBJ2-3, with D possibly TRBD2 on 5 matching bases. The germline V gene has CDR1 SGDLS and CDR2 YYNGEE. V shed 1 base and J shed 6 bases, with 15 bases lying between them. The CDR3 contains 15 residues. The CDR3 coding sequence is TGTGCCAGCAGCGTACACGGACCTCGGGGTGATACGCAGTATTTT. Translating gives CASSVHGPRGDTQYF. The full variable domain, completed using reference TRBV9 and TRBJ2-3, is DSGVTQTPKHLITATGQRVTLRCSPRSGDLSVYWYQQSLDQGLQFLIQYYNGEERAKGNILERFSAQQFPDLHSELNLSSLELGDSALYFCASSVHGPRGDTQYFGPGTRLTVL.